This TCR beta chain was identified during a study of response to subunit inactivated influenza vaccine. The CDR3 consists of 15 residues. Germline V CDR1 and CDR2: DFQATT, SNEGSKA (reference sequence). The V gene end was trimmed by 6 bases and the J gene end by 2 bases; junction bases not matched to a gene: 8. This clonotype came up a few times. Its antigen is currently unknown. Overall study results and limits: Authors suggested few new T cells are recruited by each seasonal influenza vaccination.

TCRdb analysed the RT-PCR reads with MiXCR anew, one entry per CDR3 protein. Of more than 500,000 distinct CDR3 sequences listed, roughly 12% were seen once; the top ten hold approximately 9.9%. These same data were also listed under a study on T cells expressing NK-cell markers. That paper states: The cDNA for TCR beta came from 5'RACE template switching with UMIs.

Sequenced here: PBMCs from blood, sampled on the day of vaccination. The clonotype comes from a man aged 45-60 years who received an inactivated influenza vaccine. The chain is built from TRBV20-1 and TRBJ2-5, with 11 bases aligning to TRBD2. CDR3: CSAKTSGRDQETQYF. In nucleotides, the CDR3 is TGCAGTGCAAAAACTAGCGGGAGAGATCAAGAGACCCAGTACTTC.